This T cell receptor (beta chain) was documented in a study of breast tumors, draining lymph nodes, adjacent tissues. Per germline, CDR1 PRHDT and CDR2 FYEKMQ (reference sequence). V was cut by 0 bases and J by 3 bases, with 6 bases left in between. The CDR3 has 14 residues. This clonotype was counted at least ten times. MiXCR, applied by TCRdb to the multiplex PCR reads, yields one record per CDR3 protein. Of 55,000 to 75,000 distinct CDR3 sequences in the sample, 43% were seen once. Sequencing input: breast tumor tissue. The chain recombines TRBV13 with TRBJ1-5; D might be TRBD1 (5 bases). The source is a female donor with breast cancer. Some clones in this sample may be carry-over from other donors' samples. The CDR3 DNA is TGTGCCAGCAGCTTAGGAGGGGTCAATCAGCCCCAGCATTTT. It codes for CASSLGGVNQPQHF.